One and the same sample provided the 2 T cell receptor beta chains below, sequenced in a study of T cell responses to AZD1222 COVID-19 vaccine. Some clones are missing from TCRdb's copy, which holds only in-frame ones; the method was immunoSEQ multiplex PCR. The sample yields roughly 72,000 clones, roughly 88% seen once. The material sequenced was peripheral blood, taken 28 days after the second dose of the MenACWY control vaccine. These receptors originate from an adult who received the MenACWY meningococcal vaccine as a control.

This clone was recorded once. The rearrangement uses TRBV27 and TRBJ1-5; 8 nucleotides match TRBD1. Looked up from germline, CDR1 is MNHEY and CDR2 is SMNVEV (reference sequence). V lost 3 bases, J lost 2 bases, and 9 bases stayed unmatched. This CDR3 contains 17 residues. The chain's CDR3 is CASSFHPGQVGNQPQHF. The CDR3 nucleotides are TGTGCCAGCAGTTTCCACCCGGGACAGGTGGGCAATCAGCCCCAGCATTTT.

The chain employs TRBV7-2 and TRBJ2-7, with D perhaps TRBD1 (6 bases). The CDR3 is made up of 14 amino acids. Germline V lookup: CDR1 SGHTA, CDR2 FQGNSA. V was cut by 5 bases and J by 0 bases, with 11 bases left in between. The CDR3 spells CASSSTGSSYEQYF. The CDR3 DNA reads as TGTGCCAGCAGCAGCACAGGGAGCTCCTACGAGCAGTACTTC.